This T cell receptor (beta chain) was recorded in a study of response to subunit inactivated influenza vaccine (dated by TCRdb to between 2018 and 2020). For context, the study as a whole: Deep quantitative profiling of the T cell receptor repertoire was used in the study to follow responses to a trivalent subunit inactivated influenza vaccine.

The research as a whole found: The authors suggested that each seasonal influenza vaccination may recruit only a limited number of new T cells.

The germline V gene yields MGHRA for CDR1 and YSYEKL for CDR2. V drops 1 base and J drops 0 bases, leaving 12 bases in between. The CDR3 spans 16 residues, from the cysteine through the phenylalanine. The retained sequence is limited to the CDR3, 48 bases, with the frame set at the first base. The method was RT-PCR. The run used an Illumina HiSeq 2500. The public reads were run again by TCRdb, first through fastp at Q25 and then through MiXCR, and only productive beta chains were kept. Every CDR3 protein is listed once, alongside the most common genes and DNA of its rows. In all, the sample holds around 600,000 distinct CDR3 sequences, and 11% of those were seen once. Approximately 11% of the sample lies in the top ten. Comment on this clonotype: Its antigen is not yet known. No qualities accompany the bases; no much larger clone lies one base away.

The same data also went into a second study, on T cells expressing NK-cell markers. The second source states: TCR beta cDNA libraries were made by 5'RACE template switching that added a universal primer site and unique molecular identifiers. In sorted CD3+CD56+NKG2C+, CD3+CD56+NKG2C- and CD3+CD56-NKG2C+ T-cell subsets from several donors, TCR beta-chain repertoires were profiled. Among the eight sequenced donors, seven were HCMV-seropositive and one was HCMV-seronegative. To restrict sorting to alphabetaTCR-expressing T cells, an anti-gammadeltaTCR antibody was added in several experiments. In several donors, the dominant CD3+CD56+NKG2C+ clonotypes ranked among the top 10 CD8+ clonotypes, making up roughly 1.0-7.0% of CD8+ T cells. Those dominant clonotypes were again the most abundant among CD3+CD56-NKG2C+ cells in several donors, at roughly 25-65%. Whether the expanded NKG2C-expressing T cell clones were specific for HCMV antigens remained unclear. The eight sequenced donors were randomly selected healthy volunteers, three men and five women. A commercial ELISA kit detecting HCMV-specific IgG in serum was used to determine HCMV serostatus. Ficoll density gradient centrifugation was used to isolate peripheral blood mononuclear cells from blood. For roughly 6 donors, bulk peripheral blood T-cell repertoires were also sequenced from unsorted PBMC. Priming for cDNA synthesis came from the TCR beta constant segment, and two successive PCR amplification steps followed. Illumina HiSeq 2000/2500, MiSeq or NextSeq was used to sequence libraries as 2 x 150 bp reads. MIGEC was used to demultiplex reads and group reads by UMI, and MiTCR was used to assemble and quantify clonotypes. To exclude erroneous sequences, any TCR cDNA sequence not supported by at least two reads was discarded. The tcR package was used for downstream repertoire analysis, and clonotypes were matched across fractions by CDR3 nucleotide sequence plus V segment. Antigen specificity was annotated against VDJdb with VDJmatch, allowing one amino acid substitution in CDR3.

The sample here was PBMCs from blood, taken on the day of vaccination. The chain uses TRBV4-1 and TRBJ1-1; no confident D gene assignment can be made. This TCR was recovered from a man between 45 and 60 years old who received an inactivated influenza vaccine. Donor details come from another sample of the same person, matched by shared clones. CDR3 protein: CASSQVRYPMNTEAFF. Here is the DNA: TGCGCCAGCAGCCAAGTTCGGTATCCAATGAACACTGAAGCTTTCTTT.